This TCR beta chain was documented in a study of cytomegalovirus exposure and HLA in healthy donors. Primers included in the PCR were 60 Vbeta and 13 Jbeta primers. The protocol was immunoSEQ multiplex PCR, while the TCRdb copy is restricted to in-frame clones and leaves out a portion. The sample lists about 86,000 clones, 78% occurring once. Per the germline V gene, CDR1 is MDHEN and CDR2 is SYDVKM. V shed 3 bases and J 4 bases; nucleotides not matched to a gene: 26. The CDR3 has 21 amino acids. The rearrangement links TRBV28 to TRBJ2-7; 8 positions agree with TRBD2. The specimen sequenced was PBMCs. The sequence derives from a male donor in good health and CMV-seropositive. The CDR3: CASSLRGVAGLGPSARYEQYF. In nucleotides, the CDR3 is TGTGCCAGCAGTTTGCGCGGAGTGGCGGGACTAGGCCCCTCCGCGAGGTACGAGCAGTACTTC.